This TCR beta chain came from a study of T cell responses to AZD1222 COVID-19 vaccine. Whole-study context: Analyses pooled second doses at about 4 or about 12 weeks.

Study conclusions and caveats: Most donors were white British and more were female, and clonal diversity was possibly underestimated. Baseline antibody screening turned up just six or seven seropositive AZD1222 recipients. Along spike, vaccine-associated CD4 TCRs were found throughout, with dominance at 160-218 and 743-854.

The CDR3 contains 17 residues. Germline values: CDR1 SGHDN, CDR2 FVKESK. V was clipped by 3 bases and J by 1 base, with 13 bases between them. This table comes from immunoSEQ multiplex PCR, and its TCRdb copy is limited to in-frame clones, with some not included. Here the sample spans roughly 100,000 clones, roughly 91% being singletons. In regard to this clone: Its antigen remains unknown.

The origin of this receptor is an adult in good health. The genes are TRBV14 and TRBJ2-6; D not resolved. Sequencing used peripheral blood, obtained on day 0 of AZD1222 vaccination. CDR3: CASSQTLAVSGANVLTF. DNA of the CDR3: TGTGCCAGCAGCCAGACCCTGGCCGTTTCTGGGGCCAACGTCCTGACTTTC.